These 28 T cell receptor beta chains originate from one sample sequenced in a study of PD-1 blockade in classical Hodgkin lymphoma. Following autologous stem cell transplantation, relapse occurred in every patient, and exposure to brentuximab vedotin varied. Some clones are missing from TCRdb's copy, which holds only in-frame ones; the method was immunoSEQ multiplex PCR. The table records 130,000 to 150,000 clones, 78% of them present only once. The source was peripheral blood mononuclear cells (PBMCs), collected before the second cycle of nivolumab. These receptors originate from a human donor with classical Hodgkin lymphoma.

This clone was seen only once. The chain employs TRBV6-1 and TRBJ1-4; 7 positions match TRBD1. With 6 bases clipped from V and 6 bases from J, the junction kept 4 bases outside the gene matches. This CDR3 region has 13 residues. The germline gives CDR1 MNHNS, CDR2 SASEGT. CDR3: CASRVTGDEKLFF. In DNA, the CDR3 is TGTGCCAGCAGGGTTACAGGGGATGAAAAACTGTTTTTT.

The genes are TRBV6-5 and TRBJ1-2, with 10 bases that match TRBD1. This CDR3 comprises 15 residues. V was pared by 6 bases and J by 4 bases, with 8 bases of the junction left unmatched. Germline loops: CDR1 MNHEY, CDR2 SVGAGI. CDR3 sequence (DNA): TGTGCCAGCAGGCTGGGACAGGGGCCCTTCTATGGCTACACCTTC. It specifies CASRLGQGPFYGYTF.

This chain uses TRBV28 with TRBJ1-5; 9 positions agree with TRBD1. The V and J ends lost 7 bases and 2 bases, in that order; junction bases with no gene match: 21. Germline values: CDR1 MDHEN, CDR2 SYDVKM. The CDR3 is 20 amino acids. DNA of the CDR3: TGTGCCAGCACCCGAACCCCGGGACAGGGATCGTCGCGAGGCAATCAGCCCCAGCATTTT. It translates to CASTRTPGQGSSRGNQPQHF.

The chain links TRBV5-1 to TRBJ2-7, with D perhaps TRBD1 or TRBD2 (6 bases each). The CDR3 is 17 residues long. V lost 5 bases to trimming and J lost 4 bases, with 25 bases between them. Germline V gene sequence: CDR1 SGHRS, CDR2 YFSETQ. Here the CDR3 reads CASSPAWAGGGYYEQYF. For the CDR3, the DNA is TGCGCCAGCAGTCCAGCTTGGGCAGGAGGGGGGTATTACGAGCAGTACTTC.

This clone was counted between two and nine times. The sample carries other DNA sequences with the same CDR3. The chain is built from TRBV18 and TRBJ1-2; D might be TRBD1 (5 bases). Per the germline V gene, CDR1 is KGHSH and CDR2 is LQKENI. This CDR3 is 11 amino acids long. With 3 bases removed from V and 6 bases from J, the gap between germline ends came to 5 bases. The chain's CDR3 is CASSPGDGYTF. CDR3 DNA: TGTGCCAGCTCACCGGGGGATGGCTACACCTTC.

The chain links TRBV19 to TRBJ1-2; D not resolved. Germline V gene lookup returns CDR1 LNHDA and CDR2 SQIVND (reference sequence). This CDR3 comprises 16 residues. V was cut by 6 bases and J by 5 bases, with 22 bases left in between. The CDR3 spells CASSTGYWSDIYGYTF. The DNA of the CDR3 is TGTGCCAGTAGCACGGGGTATTGGAGCGATATATATGGCTACACCTTC.

The chain is built from TRBV2 and TRBJ2-5; D perhaps matches TRBD1 (6 bases). Trimming took off 4 bases at V and 2 bases at J, with 11 bases between the two ends. Germline V gene data show CDR1 as SNHLY and CDR2 as FYNNEI. The CDR3 contains 14 residues. The CDR3 spells CASSADRAQETQYF. The CDR3 DNA reads as TGTGCCAGCAGTGCGGACAGAGCGCAAGAGACCCAGTACTTC.

V and J are TRBV7-2 and TRBJ1-2; D may be TRBD1 (6 bases). In germline, CDR1 is SGHTA, CDR2 FQGNSA. V lost 2 bases to trimming and J lost 5 bases, with 9 bases between them. CDR3 length: 13 amino acids. Here the CDR3 DNA reads TGTGCCAGCAGCTTAAACAGGGTTTATGGCTACACCTTC. Amino acids: CASSLNRVYGYTF.

This clone was recorded a few times. The chain carries TRBV28 and TRBJ2-7; no definite D call. Between the trimmed V and J ends, which lost 6 bases and 4 bases, there was a span of 16 bases. From germline, CDR1 is MDHEN and CDR2 SYDVKM. This CDR3 region has 14 residues. The CDR3 sequence: CASRPTGPEYEQYF. As DNA, the CDR3 is TGTGCCAGCAGACCGACCGGCCCGGAATACGAGCAGTACTTC.

This chain uses TRBV28 with TRBJ1-1, with D unresolved. CDR1 and CDR2 (germline): MDHEN, SYDVKM. With 1 base removed from V and 14 bases from J, the gap between germline ends came to 23 bases. This CDR3 has 15 amino acids. Here the CDR3 DNA reads TGTGCCAGCAGTTTATCCTCGACCGGGGTAGGGTTCAGGTTCTTT. Its protein is CASSLSSTGVGFRFF.

The chain recombines TRBV28 with TRBJ1-1; D remains ambiguous. This CDR3 is built from 12 residues. The germline gives CDR1 MDHEN, CDR2 SYDVKM. V was pared by 10 bases and J by 5 bases, with 14 bases between. CDR3 protein: CATSNPETEAFF. CDR3 nucleotide sequence: TGTGCCACCTCCAACCCGGAAACTGAAGCTTTCTTT. Filled out from reference TRBV28 and TRBJ1-1, the complete variable domain reads DVKVTQSSRYLVKRTGEKVFLECVQDMDHENMFWYRQDPGLGLRLIYFSYDVKMKEKGDIPEGYSVSREKKERFSLILESASTNQTSMYLCATSNPETEAFFGQGTRLTVV.

The chain uses TRBV5-1 and TRBJ2-1, with TRBD1 identical over 7 bases. Germline trimming cut 4 bases from V and 8 bases from J; bases unmatched to any gene: 3. Germline V gene data show CDR1 as SGHRS and CDR2 as YFSETQ. This CDR3 is 12 amino acids long. The CDR3 region has the DNA TGCGCCAGCAGCACCACAGGGGATGAGCAGTTCTTC. This codes for CASSTTGDEQFF.

The J gene is TRBJ2-6, the V gene TRBV15, with TRBD1 matching over 7 bases. Trimming at V came to 5 bases and at J to 2 bases, leaving 6 bases not matched to a gene. From germline, CDR1 is LNHNV and CDR2 YYDKDF (reference sequence). This CDR3 is built from 16 residues. This CDR3 is CATSRDRATGANVLTF. The CDR3 DNA reads as TGTGCCACCAGCCGGGACAGAGCCACTGGGGCCAACGTCCTGACTTTC.

In this sample, this clone turned up a few times. The chain links TRBV6-5 to TRBJ2-7; 7 nucleotides align to TRBD1. The germline V gene has CDR1 MNHEY and CDR2 SVGAGI. J was trimmed by 0 bases and V by 9 bases; bases with no gene match: 8. This CDR3 has 14 residues. The CDR3 nucleotides read TGTGCCAGTTCGACAGGGACGTTCTCCTACGAGCAGTACTTC. This encodes CASSTGTFSYEQYF.

The rearrangement joins TRBV6-5 to TRBJ2-1; D call uncertain. Trimming took 7 bases from V and 7 from J, leaving 8 bases between them. The CDR3 length is 11 residues. Germline V gene data show CDR1 as MNHEY and CDR2 as SVGAGI. Here the CDR3 reads CASMASNEQFF. The CDR3 DNA sequence: TGTGCCAGCATGGCGAGTAATGAGCAGTTCTTC.

This chain uses TRBV19 with TRBJ2-5, with D tentatively TRBD1 (6 bases). This CDR3 contains 13 residues. Trimming removed 3 bases from V and 4 bases from J, with 9 bases in between. The germline V gene has CDR1 LNHDA and CDR2 SQIVND (reference sequence). The CDR3 region has the DNA TGTGCCAGTAGTATGTACAGGGCAGAGACCCAGTACTTC. Its protein product is CASSMYRAETQYF. The full variable domain, its missing parts supplied by reference TRBV19 and TRBJ2-5, is DGGITQSPKYLFRKEGQNVTLSCEQNLNHDAMYWYRQDPGQGLRLIYYSQIVNDFQKGDIAEGYSVSREKKESFPLTVTSAQKNPTAFYLCASSMYRAETQYFGPGTRLLVL.

The J gene is TRBJ2-2, the V gene TRBV5-1; D not resolved. The CDR3 has 13 amino acids. The germline V gene has CDR1 SGHRS and CDR2 YFSETQ. Trimming shortened V by 0 bases and J by 2 bases, and 2 bases separated the two germline ends. The CDR3 loop is CASSLDNTGELFF. The CDR3 DNA reads TGCGCCAGCAGCTTGGATAACACCGGGGAGCTGTTTTTT.

This chain links TRBV6-5 with TRBJ1-1, with D uncertain. Trimming stripped 8 bases from V and 6 bases from J, with 19 bases between. Germline V gene sequence: CDR1 MNHEY, CDR2 SVGAGI. This CDR3 spans 14 amino acids. The CDR3 DNA is TGTGCCAGCGAGAGTAGGGTTGATAGGGCTGAAGCTTTCTTT. Translated, it gives CASESRVDRAEAFF.

The chain couples TRBV7-2 to TRBJ2-5, with 7 bases fitting TRBD2. The length of the CDR3 is 14 residues. J lost 1 base, V lost 3 bases, and 2 bases had no gene match. Germline V gives CDR1 SGHTA, CDR2 FQGNSA. The CDR3 coding sequence is TGTGCCAGCAGCTTGGGGGGGAGCCAAGAGACCCAGTACTTC. It is translated as CASSLGGSQETQYF.

About this clone: This same CDR3 is encoded by further DNA sequences in the sample. The chain recombines TRBV19 with TRBJ2-7, with 8 bases that match TRBD2. Germline CDR1 is LNHDA and CDR2 is SQIVND (reference sequence). This CDR3 has 15 residues. Trimming took 1 base from V and 1 from J; bases not matched to a gene: 3. CDR3 amino acids: CASSIASGSSYEQYF. The DNA of the CDR3 is TGTGCCAGTAGTATAGCCAGCGGGAGTTCCTACGAGCAGTACTTC.

The V and J genes are TRBV4-3 and TRBJ1-3; no firm D call. The CDR3 sequence is 15 residues long. V was cut by 1 base and J by 0 bases, with 7 bases left in between. Germline V CDR1 and CDR2: LGHNA, YSLEER. The CDR3 nucleotides read TGCGCCAGCAGCCAAGGGGCAACCTCTGGAAACACCATATATTTT. Translated, it gives CASSQGATSGNTIYF.

This clone was detected many times. The V gene is TRBV5-1, the J gene TRBJ1-2; D not certain. Germline V gene sequence: CDR1 SGHRS, CDR2 YFSETQ. This CDR3 comprises 13 residues. Between the trimmed V and J ends, which lost 1 base and 2 bases, there was a span of 6 bases. The CDR3 nucleotides are TGCGCCAGCAGCTTGAAGGGAAACTATGGCTACACCTTC. This translates into CASSLKGNYGYTF.

The J gene is TRBJ2-2, the V gene TRBV11-3; D is uncertain. Germline V gives CDR1 SGHNT, CDR2 YENEEA. This CDR3 spans 12 amino acids. V lost 5 bases and J lost 6, with 7 bases in between. CDR3 nucleotides: TGTGCCAGCAGCCCGGGTGCCGGGGAGCTGTTTTTT. Encoded protein: CASSPGAGELFF.

The table lists this clone with a count of one. V usage is TRBV2 and J usage is TRBJ1-1; perhaps TRBD1 as D (5 bases). The CDR3 is made up of 14 amino acids. The germline V and J ends were trimmed by 3 bases and 6 bases, with 14 bases remaining between them. The V gene's germline CDR1 is SNHLY and CDR2 FYNNEI. The CDR3 sequence: CASSDRGTTSEAFF. The CDR3 bases are TGTGCCAGCAGTGATCGGGGCACCACCTCTGAAGCTTTCTTT.

This clone came up once. CDR3 nucleotide sequence: TGTGCCTCAAAAGGAGTAGCGGGAGACGAGACCCAGTACTTC. This gives the protein CASKGVAGDETQYF. The chain combines TRBV11-3 with TRBJ2-5, with TRBD2 identical over 9 bases. The junction had 12 bases not matched to a gene; V was cut back by 11 bases and J by 5 bases. There are 14 residues in the CDR3. The germline V gene has CDR1 SGHNT and CDR2 YENEEA. The variable domain in full, completed from reference TRBV11-3 and TRBJ2-5, reads EAGVVQSPRYKIIEKKQPVAFWCNPISGHNTLYWYLQNLGQGPELLIRYENEEAVDDSQLPKDRFSAERLKGVDSTLKIQPAELGDSAVYLCASKGVAGDETQYFGPGTRLLVL.

About this clone: Other DNA sequences in the sample encode the same CDR3. The V gene is TRBV9, the J gene TRBJ2-2; no definite D call. Trimming took off 0 bases at V and 3 bases at J, with 6 bases between the two ends. CDR1 is SGDLS and CDR2 is YYNGEE in the germline V gene. The CDR3 is made up of 14 amino acids. CDR3 coding DNA: TGTGCCAGCAGCGTAGTTAGAGACACCGGGGAGCTGTTTTTT. This gives the protein CASSVVRDTGELFF. Full variable domain (missing parts from reference TRBV9 and TRBJ2-2): DSGVTQTPKHLITATGQRVTLRCSPRSGDLSVYWYQQSLDQGLQFLIQYYNGEERAKGNILERFSAQQFPDLHSELNLSSLELGDSALYFCASSVVRDTGELFFGEGSRLTVL.

The CDR3 DNA reads as TGTGCCTGGACCCGGTGGGGGGGCAGTCAAGAGACCCAGTACTTC. Protein: CAWTRWGGSQETQYF. The chain couples TRBV30 to TRBJ2-5, with D possibly TRBD2 on 7 matching bases. Trimming pared 4 bases from V and 2 bases from J, leaving 17 bases between. The CDR3 sequence is 15 residues long. The germline gives CDR1 GTSNPN, CDR2 SVGIG (reference sequence).

This clone was seen a single time. The rearrangement uses TRBV18 and TRBJ1-2; 9 positions agree with TRBD1. From germline, CDR1 is KGHSH and CDR2 LQKENI. The CDR3 is 14 residues long. V shed 3 bases, J shed 6 bases, and the junction held 5 bases outside the gene matches. CDR3 in DNA: TGTGCCAGCTCACCCCGACAGGGGGGAGATGGCTACACCTTC. It is translated as CASSPRQGGDGYTF.